The sequence of this TCR beta chain was determined in a study of CD8 T cells in Susac syndrome. RNA in amounts of roughly 0.45 to 1 ug was reverse transcribed with random hexamers. TCRdb called the immunoSEQ multiplex PCR reads again in MiXCR, with one record for every CDR3 protein. The data contain about 200,000 distinct CDR3 sequences, about 95% of them seen just once; the ten biggest clones take up 0.1%. Germline V gene sequence: CDR1 LGHDT, CDR2 YNNKEL (reference sequence). The CDR3 consists of 11 residues. Trimming stripped 8 bases from V and 6 bases from J, with 10 bases between. The source is a human donor in good health. The source material was CD4+ T cells from PBMCs. The chain employs TRBV3-1 and TRBJ1-2; D is possibly TRBD1 (5 bases). CDR3 bases: TGTGCCAGCGGCAGGGTAGATGGCTACACCTTC. Protein: CASGRVDGYTF.